The 26 T cell receptor beta chains in this list originate from one sample, sequenced in a study of blood T cell repertoires in COVID-19. Sequenced by immunoSEQ multiplex PCR; TCRdb stores in-frame clones only, minus some. Altogether about 69,000 clones are present, 80% to 85% being singletons, with the ten largest covering about a tenth. The sequenced sample was peripheral blood. The origin of the receptors is a woman of 80 years or more with acute or convalescent COVID-19.

This clone showed up just a few times. The genes are TRBV14 and TRBJ2-5; D ambiguous. Looked up from germline, CDR1 is SGHDN and CDR2 is FVKESK. Trimming pared 4 bases from V and 6 bases from J, leaving 6 bases between. This CDR3 is 11 amino acids long. CDR3 residues: CASSLTQTQYF. The CDR3, as DNA: TGTGCCAGCAGCCTTACTCAGACCCAGTACTTC.

The chain employs TRBV2 and TRBJ1-5; 10 bases align to TRBD1. The germline V gene has CDR1 SNHLY and CDR2 FYNNEI. This CDR3 is built from 15 residues. J was trimmed by 4 bases and V by 1 base; bases with no gene match: 1. CDR3 in amino acids: CASSEGGQGNQPQHF. The CDR3 DNA reads as TGTGCCAGCAGTGAAGGGGGACAGGGGAATCAGCCCCAGCATTTT.

This clone was counted once. CDR3 DNA: TGTGCCAGCAGCAGCAGGGCGGCAGATACGCAGTATTTT. It encodes CASSSRAADTQYF. The V and J genes are TRBV6-5 and TRBJ2-3, with a tentative D call TRBD1 (5 bases). In germline, CDR1 is MNHEY, CDR2 SVGAGI. This CDR3 spans 13 amino acids. Trimming left V 6 bases short and J 4 bases short, with 11 bases between.

The rearrangement joins TRBV6-5 to TRBJ2-3, with TRBD1 matching 8 bases. Germline V gives CDR1 MNHEY, CDR2 SVGAGI. V gave up 0 bases and J gave up 5 bases; unmatched junction bases: 4. CDR3 length equals 15 residues. The CDR3 is CASSYSQGARDTQYF. CDR3 DNA sequence: TGTGCCAGCAGTTACTCTCAGGGGGCGAGAGATACGCAGTATTTT.

The chain links TRBV11-2 to TRBJ1-4; D not certain. V was trimmed by 1 base and J by 5 bases, leaving 11 bases between them. Germline V gene data show CDR1 as SGHAT and CDR2 as FQNNGV. This CDR3 has 15 amino acids. In DNA, the CDR3 is TGTGCCAGCAGCTTAGGTCGGAGAGAGAATGAAAAACTGTTTTTT. Amino acid sequence: CASSLGRRENEKLFF.

This rearrangement joins TRBV6-5 to TRBJ1-2; TRBD1 might be the D (6 bases). Germline CDR1 MNHEY, CDR2 SVGAGI. The CDR3 length is 15 residues. V dropped 0 bases and J dropped 2 bases, with 10 bases sitting between them. This CDR3 reads CASSYSRGQNYGYTF. The CDR3 DNA reads TGTGCCAGCAGTTACTCGAGAGGACAGAACTATGGCTACACCTTC.

The V gene is TRBV6-5, the J gene TRBJ1-2; D is undetermined. Trimming removed 0 bases at V and 4 bases at J, with 12 bases between. The CDR3 spans 15 residues. Germline CDR1 is MNHEY and CDR2 is SVGAGI. CDR3 loop: CASSYSSGRPYGYTF. The CDR3 DNA sequence: TGTGCCAGCAGTTACTCCAGCGGACGGCCCTATGGCTACACCTTC.

The chain couples TRBV7-2 to TRBJ1-6; maybe TRBD1 (6 bases). The V end was cut by 1 base, the J end by 10 bases, with 8 bases between. The CDR3 covers 13 residues. Germline assignment: CDR1 SGHTA and CDR2 FQGNSA. The CDR3 spells CASSLDRVSPLHF. CDR3 DNA: TGTGCCAGCAGCTTAGACAGGGTCTCACCCCTCCACTTT.

This clone was seen a few times. J is TRBJ1-6 and V is TRBV5-6, with unresolved D. Germline CDR1 and CDR2: SGHDT and YYEEEE. The V end lost 0 bases, the J end lost 5 bases, and 9 bases lay between the germline ends. This CDR3 is built from 15 residues. CDR3 coding DNA: TGTGCCAGCAGCTTGGCTGGGAGGCATAATTCACCCCTCCACTTT. Residues: CASSLAGRHNSPLHF.

This rearrangement joins TRBV29-1 to TRBJ2-7, with 10 bases aligning to TRBD1. With V trimmed by 3 bases and J by 6 bases, 5 bases remained unmatched. CDR1 and CDR2 from the germline V gene are SQVTM and ANQGSEA. CDR3 size: 13 residues. The chain's CDR3 is CSVDRQGAGEQYF. As DNA, the CDR3 is TGCAGCGTTGACCGACAGGGGGCTGGCGAGCAGTACTTC.

This clone was picked up one time. CDR3 in DNA: TGTGCCAGCAGCCGGCCAGGCCGGAACTATGGCTACACCTTC. This sequence encodes CASSRPGRNYGYTF. The chain joins TRBV9 to TRBJ1-2; D is ambiguous. The germline V gene has CDR1 SGDLS and CDR2 YYNGEE. V lost 4 bases and J 2 bases, leaving 12 bases between the germline ends. The CDR3 spans 14 residues.

The chain is built from TRBV18 and TRBJ2-1; D is possibly TRBD2 (5 bases). Per the germline V gene, CDR1 is KGHSH and CDR2 is LQKENI. The CDR3 has 14 amino acids. The V and J ends lost 1 base and 1 base respectively, with 5 bases between them. CDR3 amino acids: CASSPLASYNEQFF. The CDR3 bases are TGTGCCAGCTCACCACTAGCGTCCTACAATGAGCAGTTCTTC.

The chain carries TRBV9 and TRBJ2-3; TRBD2 matches at 8 bases. The CDR3 runs to 14 residues. The germline V gene has CDR1 SGDLS and CDR2 YYNGEE. The V and J ends lost 4 bases and 6 bases, in that order; junction bases with no gene match: 7. CDR3 sequence (DNA): TGTGCCAGCAGCTTGGGGTTAGCGGGGGATACGCAGTATTTT. Protein product: CASSLGLAGDTQYF.

The CDR3 DNA reads as TGCGCCAGCAGCCGCAGACTAGCGGGGGGCTCGAGCGGGGATACGCAGTATTTT. Its translation is CASSRRLAGGSSGDTQYF. The chain links TRBV4-1 to TRBJ2-3, with 13 nucleotides matching TRBD2. Germline CDR1 reads MGHRA; CDR2 reads YSYEKL. Trimming took 4 bases from V and 6 from J; bases not matched to a gene: 13. This CDR3 has 18 amino acids.

As concerns this clone: This specimen includes other DNA sequences encoding the same CDR3. The chain recombines TRBV6-4 with TRBJ2-1, with 13 bases identical to TRBD2. The V and J ends lost 6 bases and 6 bases, in that order; junction bases with no gene match: 5. Germline lookup yields CDR1 MRHNA and CDR2 SNTAGT. The CDR3 consists of 15 residues. This CDR3 is CASRELAGGPNEQFF. In nucleotides, the CDR3 is TGTGCCAGCAGGGAACTAGCGGGGGGGCCCAATGAGCAGTTCTTC.

The V and J genes are TRBV5-4 and TRBJ1-2; a weak D match, TRBD1 (6 bases). Germline V gene sequence: CDR1 SGHNT, CDR2 YYREEE (reference sequence). The CDR3 loop spans 15 amino acids. V gave up 2 bases and J gave up 3 bases, with 14 bases separating them. The CDR3 protein is CASSFKGSGDYGYTF. In DNA form, the CDR3 reads TGTGCCAGCAGCTTTAAGGGGTCAGGGGACTATGGCTACACCTTC. The full variable domain, rest sourced from reference TRBV5-4 and TRBJ1-2, is ETGVTQSPTHLIKTRGQQVTLRCSSQSGHNTVSWYQQALGQGPQFIFQYYREEENGRGNFPPRFSGLQFPNYSSELNVNALELDDSALYLCASSFKGSGDYGYTFGSGTRLTVV.

This clone occurred once. The germline gene is not matched at one end of the junction; a read error may be the cause. This chain uses TRBV7-3 with TRBJ2-5; no firm D call. The CDR3 contains 14 residues. Germline values: CDR1 SGHTA, CDR2 FQGTGA. The CDR3 sequence: CASSLKSGKEAQYF. The CDR3 DNA reads TGTGCCAGCAGCTTAAAATCTGGTAAAGAGGCCCAGTACTTC.

This sequence joins TRBV11-1 and TRBJ1-3, with a tentative D call TRBD1 (6 bases). The CDR3 consists of 14 residues. Germline CDR1 reads SGHAT; CDR2 reads FQDESV (reference sequence). Trimming stripped 5 bases from V and 1 base from J, with 9 bases between. In DNA form, the CDR3 reads TGTGCCAGCAGCAGCAGGGGTTCTGGAAACACCATATATTTT. It translates to CASSSRGSGNTIYF.

The chain recombines TRBV6-5 with TRBJ2-3; tentatively, D is TRBD2 (6 bases). The CDR3 has 14 residues. V dropped 7 bases and J dropped 4 bases, with 15 bases sitting between them. CDR1 is MNHEY and CDR2 is SVGAGI in the germline V gene. The DNA for the CDR3 is TGTGCCAGCACCCGAACTAGCACAGCAGATACGCAGTATTTT. The encoded protein is CASTRTSTADTQYF.

In DNA, the CDR3 is TGCAGCGTTGAAAGCCCGGTGGTAGAGACCCAGTACTTC. Translation: CSVESPVVETQYF. V gene TRBV29-1 combines with J gene TRBJ2-5, with D uncertain. In germline, CDR1 is SQVTM, CDR2 ANQGSEA. This CDR3 is 13 amino acids long. V was trimmed by 2 bases and J by 4 bases, leaving 11 bases between them.

The V call is TRBV5-1, the J call TRBJ1-2, with 10 bases matching TRBD1. Looked up from germline, CDR1 is SGHRS and CDR2 is YFSETQ. CDR3 length: 15 residues. The V and J ends lost 4 bases and 4 bases, in that order; junction bases with no gene match: 7. In DNA form, the CDR3 reads TGCGCCAGCAGCCCTGGGGACAGGGGAGGCTATGGCTACACCTTC. This codes for CASSPGDRGGYGYTF.

V usage is TRBV4-1 and J usage is TRBJ2-7; 8 bases line up with TRBD1. Germline CDR1 and CDR2: MGHRA and YSYEKL. The CDR3 has 16 residues. Unmatched junction bases numbered 11, after V lost 4 bases and J lost 3 bases. The CDR3 DNA is TGCGCCAGCAGCCGGGGACAGGATCAGGTACTCTACGAGCAGTACTTC. It specifies CASSRGQDQVLYEQYF.

V is TRBV29-1 and J is TRBJ1-4; 8 bases fit TRBD1. Unmatched junction bases numbered 4, after V lost 5 bases and J lost 2 bases. Germline assignment: CDR1 SQVTM and CDR2 ANQGSEA. This CDR3 has 14 residues. The CDR3 DNA follows: TGCAGCGTTTTTGACAGGGGTACTAATGAAAAACTGTTTTTT. Translating gives CSVFDRGTNEKLFF.

The chain recombines TRBV2 with TRBJ1-1; TRBD1 matches at 7 bases. Germline V gives CDR1 SNHLY, CDR2 FYNNEI. J lost 7 bases, V lost 0 bases, and 8 bases had no gene match. The CDR3 runs 15 residues. The CDR3 here is CASSEASNRGIEAFF. CDR3 nucleotide sequence: TGTGCCAGCAGTGAAGCCAGTAACAGGGGCATTGAAGCTTTCTTT.

V and J are TRBV6-5 and TRBJ2-1; the match to TRBD1 covers 7 bases. J was trimmed by 6 bases and V by 5 bases; bases with no gene match: 4. There are 13 residues in the CDR3. CDR1 MNHEY and CDR2 SVGAGI come from the germline V gene. This CDR3 reads CASSRPGGNEQFF. The CDR3 DNA follows: TGTGCCAGCAGTCGGCCAGGGGGCAATGAGCAGTTCTTC.

The rearrangement links TRBV5-6 to TRBJ2-4, with D perhaps matching TRBD2 (7 bases). V lost 4 bases and J 7 bases, leaving 18 bases between the germline ends. CDR3 size: 15 residues. CDR1 SGHDT and CDR2 YYEEEE come from the germline V gene. CDR3 amino acids: CASSPWGGAINIQYF. DNA for the CDR3: TGTGCCAGCAGCCCCTGGGGGGGGGCGATCAACATTCAGTACTTC.